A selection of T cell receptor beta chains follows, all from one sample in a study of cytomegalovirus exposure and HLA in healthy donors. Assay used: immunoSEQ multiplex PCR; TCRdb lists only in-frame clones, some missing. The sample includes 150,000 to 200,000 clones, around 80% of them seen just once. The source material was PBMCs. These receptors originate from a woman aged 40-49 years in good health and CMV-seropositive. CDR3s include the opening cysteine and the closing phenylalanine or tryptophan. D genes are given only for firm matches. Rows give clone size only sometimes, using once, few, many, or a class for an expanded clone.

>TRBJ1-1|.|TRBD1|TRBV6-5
TGTGCCAGCAGCTGGGACAGGGTATTCCCTGAAGCTTTCTTT
CASSWDRVFPEAFF
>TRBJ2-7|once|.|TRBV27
TGTGCCAGCAGTTTGGGGACTTTCGCTCCCACCTACGAGCAGTACTTC
CASSLGTFAPTYEQYF
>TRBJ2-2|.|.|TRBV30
TGTGCCTGGGACTCGAACACCGGGGAGCTGTTTTTT
CAWDSNTGELFF
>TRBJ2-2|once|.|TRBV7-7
TGTGCCAGCAGCTTTCGACAGCATGCCACCGGGGAGCTGTTTTTT
CASSFRQHATGELFF
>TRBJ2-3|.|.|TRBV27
TGTGCCAGCTGGACGGGAACGGGGGATACGCAGTATTTT
CASWTGTGDTQYF
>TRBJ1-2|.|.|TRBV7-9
TGTTCCAGCAGCCCGGGACAACAGTATGGCTACACCTTC
CSSSPGQQYGYTF
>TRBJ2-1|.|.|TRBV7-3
TGTGCCAGCAGCTTAAGGGCCACCTACAATGAGCAGTTCTTC
CASSLRATYNEQFF
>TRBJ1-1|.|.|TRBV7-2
TGTGCCAGCAGCTTAGGTGGTGGGGCAGGGTGGCTGCAAGCCACTGAAGCTTTCTTT
CASSLGGGAGWLQATEAFF
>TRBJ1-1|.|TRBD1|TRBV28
TGTGCCAGCAGTACAAACTGGGACAGGGGTTATTCCGAGAACACTGAAGCTTTCTTT
CASSTNWDRGYSENTEAFF
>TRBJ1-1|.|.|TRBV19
TGTGCCAGTATCGTGGTGGGCAGCTCTGAAGCTTTCTTT
CASIVVGSSEAFF
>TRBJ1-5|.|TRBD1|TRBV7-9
TGTGCCAGCAGCGCGACAGGGGATGGCAATCAGCCCCAGCATTTT
CASSATGDGNQPQHF
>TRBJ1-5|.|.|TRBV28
TGTGCCAGCACCGCTTCCGGTCAGCCCCAGCATTTT
CASTASGQPQHF
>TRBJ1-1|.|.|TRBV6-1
TGTGCCAGCAGTGAGATAGTTGGGGGCTCTGAAGCTTTCTTT
CASSEIVGGSEAFF
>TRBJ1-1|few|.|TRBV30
TGTGCCTGGAGTGCGCAGACTGAAGCTTTCTTT
CAWSAQTEAFF
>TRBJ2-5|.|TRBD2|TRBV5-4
TGTGCCAGCAGCCAAGGGACTAAACTTCAAGAGACCCAGTACTTC
CASSQGTKLQETQYF
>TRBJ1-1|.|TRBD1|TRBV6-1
TGTGCCAGCACGGACAGGGGAATGAACACTGAAGCTTTCTTT
CASTDRGMNTEAFF
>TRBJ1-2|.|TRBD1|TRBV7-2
TGTGCCAGCAGCAACCCCGGGACAGTAGGCTACACCTTC
CASSNPGTVGYTF
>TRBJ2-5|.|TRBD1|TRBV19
TGTGCCAGTAGTAGGGGGTGGACAGGCCGAGCTAAAGAGACCCAGTACTTC
CASSRGWTGRAKETQYF
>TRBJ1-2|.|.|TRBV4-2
TGTGCCAGCAGCCAAGGTACACGCGGCTACACCTTC
CASSQGTRGYTF
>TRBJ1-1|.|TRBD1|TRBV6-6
TGTGCCAGCAGTTACTCGCCCGGGACAGGGAACACTGAAGCTTTCTTT
CASSYSPGTGNTEAFF
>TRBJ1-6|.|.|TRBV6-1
TGTGCCAGCAGTGTACGGGGAGAAAGATACTTT
CASSVRGERYF
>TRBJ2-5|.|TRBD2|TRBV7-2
TGTGCCAGCAGCTTACGGGGGAGGGGTGGCCGTGGTTTTGGGGAGACCCAGTACTTC
CASSLRGRGGRGFGETQYF
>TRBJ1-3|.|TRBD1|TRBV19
TGTGCCAGTAGTAACTACAGGGGAGACTCTGGAAACACCATATATTTT
CASSNYRGDSGNTIYF
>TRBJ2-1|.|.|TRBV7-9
TGTGCCAGCAGCCCAGTGGCGGGGAATGAGCAGTTCTTC
CASSPVAGNEQFF
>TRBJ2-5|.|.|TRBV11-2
TGTGCCAGCAGCCTCATTCGGGGGACCCAAGAGACCCAGTACTTC
CASSLIRGTQETQYF
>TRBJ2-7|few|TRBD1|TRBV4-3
TGCGCCAGCAGCCAAGGGACAGGTCTCTACGAGCAGTACTTC
CASSQGTGLYEQYF
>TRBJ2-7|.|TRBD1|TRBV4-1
TGCGCCAGCAGCACCGCCGGGACAGGGAGTTACGAGCAGTACTTC
CASSTAGTGSYEQYF
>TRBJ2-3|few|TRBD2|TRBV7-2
TGTGCCAGCAGCTCCCGCCCCGGAGCGGGGGGCAGCACAGATACGCAGTATTTT
CASSSRPGAGGSTDTQYF
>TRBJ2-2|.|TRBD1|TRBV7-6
TGTGCCAGCAGTCCGGACAGGCCAAACACCGGGGAGCTGTTTTTT
CASSPDRPNTGELFF
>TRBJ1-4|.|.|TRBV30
TGTGCCTGGAGTATATTGGGCGGTAGGGGAAATAATGAAAAACTGTTTTTT
CAWSILGGRGNNEKLFF
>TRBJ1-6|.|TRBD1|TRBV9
TGTGCCAGCAGCCGACAGGGGGCAGGGTCACCCCTCCACTTT
CASSRQGAGSPLHF
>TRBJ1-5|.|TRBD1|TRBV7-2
TGTGCCAGCAGCTTAGCGGGACAGGGGGGGCAGCCCCAGCATTTT
CASSLAGQGGQPQHF
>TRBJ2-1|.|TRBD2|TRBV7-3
TGTGCCAGCAGCCGAAGGGCGGGGGGGGCCTACAATGAGCAGTTCTTC
CASSRRAGGAYNEQFF
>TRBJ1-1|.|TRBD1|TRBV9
TGTGCCAGCAGCATTACAGGGGCCCCTCTAACTGAAGCTTTCTTT
CASSITGAPLTEAFF
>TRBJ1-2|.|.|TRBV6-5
TGTGCCAGCAGGAGTGGGGGGAGGGATGGCTACACCTTC
CASRSGGRDGYTF
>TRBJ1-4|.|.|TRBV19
TGTGCCAGTATTCCAAACTTGGGCACCGAAGATTTT
CASIPNLGTEDF
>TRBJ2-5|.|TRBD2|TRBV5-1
TGCGCCAGCAGCCTTAGCGGGTTCAAAGAGACCCAGTACTTC
CASSLSGFKETQYF
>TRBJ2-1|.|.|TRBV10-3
TGTGCCATCAGAGACAGGTTCAGCGAGCAGTTCTTC
CAIRDRFSEQFF
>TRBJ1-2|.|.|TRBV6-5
TGTGCCAGCAGTTACACTTCTCCCCCCTATGGCTACACCTTC
CASSYTSPPYGYTF
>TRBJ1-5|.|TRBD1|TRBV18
TGTGCCAGCTCACCGACGGTGACAGGGCGAGATCAGCCCCAGCATTTT
CASSPTVTGRDQPQHF
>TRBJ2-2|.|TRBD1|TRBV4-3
TGCGCCAGCAGCCCCCATGGGGTAATGACAGGGGAGAACACCGGGGAGCTGTTTTTT
CASSPHGVMTGENTGELFF
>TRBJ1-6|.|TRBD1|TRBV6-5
TGTGCCAGCAGGATGGGACAGCCGAATTCACCCCTCCACTTT
CASRMGQPNSPLHF